The present T cell receptor (beta chain) was sequenced within a study of siplizumab effects on memory and regulatory T cells. Germline CDR1 and CDR2: SNHLY and FYNNEI. Trimming at V came to 6 bases and at J to 4 bases, leaving 0 bases not matched to a gene. The CDR3 contains 14 residues. TCRdb's copy holds only in-frame clones and misses some; the assay was immunoSEQ multiplex PCR. The table has 95,000 to 100,000 clones, around 90% seen once. The sample comprised non-Treg CD4+ T cells sorted from blood. This clonotype originated in a human donor in good health. The rearrangement joins TRBV2 to TRBJ2-3; 14 nucleotides match TRBD2. CDR3 in DNA: TGTGCCAGCAGGACTAGCGGGAGGGCAGATACGCAGTATTTT. As protein: CASRTSGRADTQYF. The whole variable domain, filled in from reference TRBV2 and TRBJ2-3, reads EPEVTQTPSHQVTQMGQEVILRCVPISNHLYFYWYRQILGQKVEFLVSFYNNEISEKSEIFDDQFSVERPDGSNFTLKIRSTKLEDSAMYFCASRTSGRADTQYFGPGTRLTVL.